This T cell receptor (beta chain) was profiled in a study of OX40 agonist ivuxolimab in advanced cancers. Overall study context: Every 2 weeks, patients got intravenous ivuxolimab at one of six dose levels (0.01-10 mg/kg).

Germline V gene sequence: CDR1 MGHDK, CDR2 SYGVNS. The V end was cut by 3 bases, the J end by 7 bases, with 13 bases between. CDR3 size: 14 residues. The data were produced by immunoSEQ multiplex PCR, yet TCRdb's version contains in-frame clones alone and is incomplete. The sample yields roughly 38,000 clones, 89% seen once. With regard to this clone: Its cognate antigen is unknown.

Individuals having autoimmune disease history or systemic immunosuppression were not enrolled. Broader study findings: CD4+ and CD8+ T cells in blood underwent clonal expansion by week 6 at 0.1 to 3.0 mg/kg.

This sequence joins TRBV25-1 and TRBJ2-1; D call uncertain. This clonotype was obtained from an adult with an advanced solid tumor such as melanoma, head and neck, liver or kidney cancer. The material sequenced was CD4+ or CD8+ T cells sorted from blood, taken in a trial of the OX40 agonist ivuxolimab. The chain's CDR3 is CASSDEYRNNEQFF. CDR3 nucleotide sequence: TGTGCCAGCAGTGATGAATATAGGAATAATGAGCAGTTCTTC.